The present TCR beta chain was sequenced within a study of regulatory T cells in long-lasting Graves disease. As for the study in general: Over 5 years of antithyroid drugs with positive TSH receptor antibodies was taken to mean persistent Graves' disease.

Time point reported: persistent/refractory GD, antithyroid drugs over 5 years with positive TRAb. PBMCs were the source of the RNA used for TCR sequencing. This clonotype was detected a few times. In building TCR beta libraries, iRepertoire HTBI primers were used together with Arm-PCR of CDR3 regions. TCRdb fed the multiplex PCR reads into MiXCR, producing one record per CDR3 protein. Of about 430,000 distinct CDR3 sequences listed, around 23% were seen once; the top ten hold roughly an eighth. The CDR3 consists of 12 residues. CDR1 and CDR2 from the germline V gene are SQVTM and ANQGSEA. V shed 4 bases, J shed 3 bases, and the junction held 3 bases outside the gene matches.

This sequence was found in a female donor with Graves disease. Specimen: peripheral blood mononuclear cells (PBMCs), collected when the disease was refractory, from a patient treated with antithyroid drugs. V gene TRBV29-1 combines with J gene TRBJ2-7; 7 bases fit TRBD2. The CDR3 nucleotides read TGCAGCGTTGCGAGGACTAGCTACGAGCAGTACTTC. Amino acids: CSVARTSYEQYF.